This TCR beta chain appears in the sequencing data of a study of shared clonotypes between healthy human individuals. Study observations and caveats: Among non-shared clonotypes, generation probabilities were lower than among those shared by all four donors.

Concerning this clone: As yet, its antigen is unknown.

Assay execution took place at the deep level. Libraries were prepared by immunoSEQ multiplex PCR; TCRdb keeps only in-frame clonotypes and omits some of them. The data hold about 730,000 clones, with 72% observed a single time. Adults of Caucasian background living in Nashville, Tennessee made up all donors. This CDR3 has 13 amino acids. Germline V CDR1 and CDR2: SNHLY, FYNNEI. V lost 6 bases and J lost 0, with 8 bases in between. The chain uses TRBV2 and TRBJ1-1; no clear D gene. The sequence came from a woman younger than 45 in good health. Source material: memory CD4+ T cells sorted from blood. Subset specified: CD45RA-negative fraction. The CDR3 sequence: CASRTQMNTEAFF. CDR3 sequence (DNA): TGTGCCAGCAGAACCCAGATGAACACTGAAGCTTTCTTT.